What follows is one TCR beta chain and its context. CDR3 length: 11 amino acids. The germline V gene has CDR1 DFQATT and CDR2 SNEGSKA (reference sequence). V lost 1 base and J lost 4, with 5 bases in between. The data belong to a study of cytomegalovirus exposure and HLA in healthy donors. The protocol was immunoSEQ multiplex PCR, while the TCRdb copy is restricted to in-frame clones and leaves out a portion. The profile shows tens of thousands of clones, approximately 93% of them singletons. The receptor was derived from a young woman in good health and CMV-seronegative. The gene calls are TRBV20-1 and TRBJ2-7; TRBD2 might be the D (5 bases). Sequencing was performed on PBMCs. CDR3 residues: CSARGRYEQYF. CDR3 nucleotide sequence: TGCAGTGCTAGAGGGAGGTACGAGCAGTACTTC.